This T cell receptor beta chain emerged from a study of blood T cell repertoires in COVID-19. Study at large: The samples span acute and convalescent COVID-19 from the United States, Italy and Spain.

In the original processing: For nucleated cells, counts were estimated from reference gene primer amplification. This table comes from immunoSEQ multiplex PCR, and its TCRdb copy is limited to in-frame clones, with some not included. The V and J calls and clone size were taken over from that table, and D and trimming were inferred from the DNA. This sample yields more than 70,000 clones, of which 86% are seen a single time; around a sixth belongs to the top ten. Germline V lookup: CDR1 SGHKS, CDR2 YYEKEE (reference sequence). CDR3 length equals 16 residues. Trimming took 0 bases from V and 3 from J; bases not matched to a gene: 5.

The chain links TRBV5-5 to TRBJ2-7; 11 positions agree with TRBD1. The TCR was taken from an elderly woman with acute or convalescent COVID-19. Source material: peripheral blood. In DNA, the CDR3 is TGTGCCAGCAGCTTGGCCGAAGGGACAGGGGGCTACGAGCAGTACTTC. The encoded protein is CASSLAEGTGGYEQYF.